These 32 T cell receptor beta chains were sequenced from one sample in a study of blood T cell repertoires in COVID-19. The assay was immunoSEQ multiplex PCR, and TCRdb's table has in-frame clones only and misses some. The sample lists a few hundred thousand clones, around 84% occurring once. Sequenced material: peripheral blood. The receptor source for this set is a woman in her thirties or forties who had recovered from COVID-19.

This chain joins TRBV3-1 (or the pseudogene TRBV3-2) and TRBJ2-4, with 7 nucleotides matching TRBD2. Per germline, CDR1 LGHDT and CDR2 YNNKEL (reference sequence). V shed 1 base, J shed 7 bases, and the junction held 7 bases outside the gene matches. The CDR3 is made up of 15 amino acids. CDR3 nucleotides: TGTGCCAGCAGCCAAGCTGGGGAGGGTGGGAACATTCAGTACTTC. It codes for CASSQAGEGGNIQYF.

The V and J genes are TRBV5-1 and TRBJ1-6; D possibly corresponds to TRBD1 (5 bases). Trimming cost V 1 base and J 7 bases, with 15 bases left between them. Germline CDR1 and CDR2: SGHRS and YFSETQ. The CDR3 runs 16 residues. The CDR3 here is CASSLQGPSQNSPLHF. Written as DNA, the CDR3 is TGCGCCAGCAGCTTGCAGGGCCCCTCTCAGAATTCACCCCTCCACTTT.

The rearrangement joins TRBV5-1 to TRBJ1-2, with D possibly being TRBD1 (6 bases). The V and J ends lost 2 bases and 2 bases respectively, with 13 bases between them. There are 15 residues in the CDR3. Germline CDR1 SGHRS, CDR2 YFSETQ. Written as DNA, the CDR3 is TGCGCCAGCAGCTTAGAACCCACAGGGAACTATGGCTACACCTTC. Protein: CASSLEPTGNYGYTF.

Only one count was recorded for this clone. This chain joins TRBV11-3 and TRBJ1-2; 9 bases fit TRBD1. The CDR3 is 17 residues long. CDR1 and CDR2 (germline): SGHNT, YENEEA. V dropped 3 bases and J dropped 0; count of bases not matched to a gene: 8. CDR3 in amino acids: CASSFGTGKGTNYGYTF. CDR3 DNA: TGTGCCAGCAGCTTTGGGACAGGGAAAGGTACTAACTATGGCTACACCTTC. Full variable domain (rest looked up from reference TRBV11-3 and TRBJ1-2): EAGVVQSPRYKIIEKKQPVAFWCNPISGHNTLYWYLQNLGQGPELLIRYENEEAVDDSQLPKDRFSAERLKGVDSTLKIQPAELGDSAVYLCASSFGTGKGTNYGYTFGSGTRLTVV.

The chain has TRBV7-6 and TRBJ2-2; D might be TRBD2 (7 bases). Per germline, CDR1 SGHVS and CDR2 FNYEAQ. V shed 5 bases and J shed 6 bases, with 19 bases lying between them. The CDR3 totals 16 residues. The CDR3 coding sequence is TGTGCCAGCAGCGTACAGGGAGGGATTAACGCCGGGGAGCTGTTTTTT. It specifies CASSVQGGINAGELFF.

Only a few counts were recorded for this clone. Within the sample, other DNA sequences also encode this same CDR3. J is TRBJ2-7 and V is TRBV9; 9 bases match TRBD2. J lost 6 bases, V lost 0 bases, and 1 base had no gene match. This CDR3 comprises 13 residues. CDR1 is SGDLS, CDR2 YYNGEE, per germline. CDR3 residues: CASSVGGGAEQYF. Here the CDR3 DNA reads TGTGCCAGCAGCGTAGGCGGGGGGGCCGAGCAGTACTTC.

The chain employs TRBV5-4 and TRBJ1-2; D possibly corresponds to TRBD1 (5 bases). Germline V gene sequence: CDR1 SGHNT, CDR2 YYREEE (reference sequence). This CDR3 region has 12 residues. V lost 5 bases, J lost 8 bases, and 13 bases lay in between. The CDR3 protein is CASSRGHSGYTF. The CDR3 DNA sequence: TGTGCCAGCAGTAGGGGCCATAGCGGCTACACCTTC.

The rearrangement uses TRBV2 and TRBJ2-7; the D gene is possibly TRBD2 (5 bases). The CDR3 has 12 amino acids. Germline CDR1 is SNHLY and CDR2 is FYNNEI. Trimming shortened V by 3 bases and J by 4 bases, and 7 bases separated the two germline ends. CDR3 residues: CASSERVYEQYF. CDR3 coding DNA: TGTGCCAGCAGTGAGAGGGTTTACGAGCAGTACTTC.

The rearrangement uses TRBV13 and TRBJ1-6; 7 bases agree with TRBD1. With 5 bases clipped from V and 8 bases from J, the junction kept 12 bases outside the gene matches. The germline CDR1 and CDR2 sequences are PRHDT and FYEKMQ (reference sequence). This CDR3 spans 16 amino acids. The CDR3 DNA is TGTGCCAGCAGCAGGGGGCAAAGCCGGGTTGATTCACCCCTCCACTTT. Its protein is CASSRGQSRVDSPLHF.

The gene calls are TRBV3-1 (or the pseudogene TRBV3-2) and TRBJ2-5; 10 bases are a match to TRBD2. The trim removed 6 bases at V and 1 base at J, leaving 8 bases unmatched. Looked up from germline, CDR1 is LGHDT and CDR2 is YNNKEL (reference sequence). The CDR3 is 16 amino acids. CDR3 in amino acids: CASSQIAGGFQETQYF. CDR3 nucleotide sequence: TGTGCCAGCAGTCAAATAGCGGGGGGCTTCCAAGAGACCCAGTACTTC.

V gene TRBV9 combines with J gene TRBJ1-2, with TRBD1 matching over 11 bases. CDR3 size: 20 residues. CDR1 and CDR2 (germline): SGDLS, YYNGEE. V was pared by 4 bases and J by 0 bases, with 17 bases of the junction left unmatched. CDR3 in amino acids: CASSPFLGEGQGVSNYGYTF. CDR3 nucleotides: TGTGCCAGCAGCCCGTTCCTGGGGGAGGGACAGGGGGTATCTAACTATGGCTACACCTTC. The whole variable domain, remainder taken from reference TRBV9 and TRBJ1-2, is DSGVTQTPKHLITATGQRVTLRCSPRSGDLSVYWYQQSLDQGLQFLIQYYNGEERAKGNILERFSAQQFPDLHSELNLSSLELGDSALYFCASSPFLGEGQGVSNYGYTFGSGTRLTVV.

The CDR3: CASSSTRGSLSGNTIYF. In DNA form, the CDR3 reads TGTGCCAGCAGTTCGACGAGGGGGAGCCTCTCTGGAAACACCATATATTTT. This chain uses TRBV28 with TRBJ1-3; a possible D gene is TRBD1 (6 bases). The germline V gene has CDR1 MDHEN and CDR2 SYDVKM. The V gene lost 4 bases and the J gene lost 0 bases, with 16 bases spanning the gap. The CDR3 is 17 residues long.

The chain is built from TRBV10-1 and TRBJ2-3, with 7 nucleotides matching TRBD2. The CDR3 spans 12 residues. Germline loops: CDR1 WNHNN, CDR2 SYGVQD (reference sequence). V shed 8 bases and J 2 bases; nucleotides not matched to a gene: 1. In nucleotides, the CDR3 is TGCGCCAGCGGGGGGGACACAGATACGCAGTATTTT. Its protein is CASGGDTDTQYF.

The CDR3 region is CASSPGQVNTIYF. The CDR3 bases are TGTGCCAGCAGCCCGGGACAGGTAAACACCATATATTTT. The chain combines TRBV3-1 (or the pseudogene TRBV3-2) with TRBJ1-3; 8 bases line up with TRBD1. Germline V lookup: CDR1 LGHDT, CDR2 YNNKEL (reference sequence). Trimming removed 4 bases from V and 6 bases from J; junction bases left unmatched: 2. This CDR3 spans 13 amino acids.

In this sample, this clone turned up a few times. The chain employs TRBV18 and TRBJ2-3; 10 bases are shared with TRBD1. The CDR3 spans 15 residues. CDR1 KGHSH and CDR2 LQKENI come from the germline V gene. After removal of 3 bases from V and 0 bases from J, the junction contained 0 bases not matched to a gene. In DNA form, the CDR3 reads TGTGCCAGCTCACCGGGACAGGGGAGCACAGATACGCAGTATTTT. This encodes CASSPGQGSTDTQYF. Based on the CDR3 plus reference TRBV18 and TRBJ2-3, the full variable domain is NAGVMQNPRHLVRRRGQEARLRCSPMKGHSHVYWYRQLPEEGLKFMVYLQKENIIDESGMPKERFSAEFPKEGPSILRIQQVVRGDSAAYFCASSPGQGSTDTQYFGPGTRLTVL.

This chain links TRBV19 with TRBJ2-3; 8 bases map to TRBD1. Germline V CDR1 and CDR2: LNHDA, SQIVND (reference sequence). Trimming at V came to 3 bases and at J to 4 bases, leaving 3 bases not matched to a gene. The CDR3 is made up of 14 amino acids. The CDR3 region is CASSMTGESDTQYF. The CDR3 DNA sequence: TGTGCCAGTAGTATGACAGGGGAGTCAGATACGCAGTATTTT. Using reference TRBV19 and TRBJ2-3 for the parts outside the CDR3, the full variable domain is DGGITQSPKYLFRKEGQNVTLSCEQNLNHDAMYWYRQDPGQGLRLIYYSQIVNDFQKGDIAEGYSVSREKKESFPLTVTSAQKNPTAFYLCASSMTGESDTQYFGPGTRLTVL.

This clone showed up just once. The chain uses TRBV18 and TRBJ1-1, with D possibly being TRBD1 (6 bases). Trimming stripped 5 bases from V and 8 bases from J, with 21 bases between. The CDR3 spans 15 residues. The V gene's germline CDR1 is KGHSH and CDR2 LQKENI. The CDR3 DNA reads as TGTGCCAGCTCAACCAACGTCCCGCCTACAGGGGAAGCTTTCTTT. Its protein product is CASSTNVPPTGEAFF.

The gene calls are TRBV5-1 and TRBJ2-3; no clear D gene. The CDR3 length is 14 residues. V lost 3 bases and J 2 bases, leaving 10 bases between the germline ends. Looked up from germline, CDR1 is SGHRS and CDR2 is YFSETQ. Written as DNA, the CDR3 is TGCGCCAGCAGCTCAGACACCATCACAGATACGCAGTATTTT. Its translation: CASSSDTITDTQYF.

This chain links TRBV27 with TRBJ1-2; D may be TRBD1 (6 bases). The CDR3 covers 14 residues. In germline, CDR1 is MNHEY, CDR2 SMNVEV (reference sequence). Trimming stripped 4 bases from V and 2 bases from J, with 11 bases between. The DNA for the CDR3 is TGTGCCAGCAGTTCAACTACAGGGAACTATGGCTACACCTTC. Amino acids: CASSSTTGNYGYTF.

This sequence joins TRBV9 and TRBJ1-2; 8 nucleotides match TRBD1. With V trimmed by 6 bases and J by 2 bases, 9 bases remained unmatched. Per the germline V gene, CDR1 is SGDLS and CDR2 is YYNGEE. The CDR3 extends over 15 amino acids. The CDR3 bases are TGTGCCAGCAACCGGGGGCAGGGGGCCAACTATGGCTACACCTTC. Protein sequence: CASNRGQGANYGYTF.

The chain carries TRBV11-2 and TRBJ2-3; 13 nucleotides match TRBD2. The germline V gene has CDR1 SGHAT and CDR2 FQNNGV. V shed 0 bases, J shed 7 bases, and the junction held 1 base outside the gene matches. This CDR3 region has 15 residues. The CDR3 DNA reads TGTGCCAGCAGCTTAGAGACTAGCGGGGGGCATACGCAGTATTTT. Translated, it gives CASSLETSGGHTQYF.

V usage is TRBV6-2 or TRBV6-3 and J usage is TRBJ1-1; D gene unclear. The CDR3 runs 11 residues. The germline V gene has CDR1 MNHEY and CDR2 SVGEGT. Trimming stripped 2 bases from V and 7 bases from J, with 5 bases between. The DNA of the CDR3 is TGTGCCAGCAGTTACGAGCTTGAAGCTTTCTTT. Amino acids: CASSYELEAFF.

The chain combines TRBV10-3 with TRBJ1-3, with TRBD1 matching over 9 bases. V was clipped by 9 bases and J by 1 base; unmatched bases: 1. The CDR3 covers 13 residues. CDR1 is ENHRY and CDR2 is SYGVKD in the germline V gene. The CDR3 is CAIQGASGNTIYF. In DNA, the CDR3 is TGTGCCATACAGGGGGCTTCTGGAAACACCATATATTTT.

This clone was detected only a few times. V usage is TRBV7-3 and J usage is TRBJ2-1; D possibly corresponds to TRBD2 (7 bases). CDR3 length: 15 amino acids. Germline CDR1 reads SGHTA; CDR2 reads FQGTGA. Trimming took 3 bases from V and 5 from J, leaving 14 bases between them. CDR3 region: CASSLRGGDHNEQFF. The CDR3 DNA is TGTGCCAGCAGCTTGCGAGGGGGGGACCACAATGAGCAGTTCTTC.

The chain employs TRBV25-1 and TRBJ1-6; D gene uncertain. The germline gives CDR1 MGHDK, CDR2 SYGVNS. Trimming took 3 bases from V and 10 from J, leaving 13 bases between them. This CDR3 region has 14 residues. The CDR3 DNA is TGTGCCAGCAGTGAGCGGGAGTTCCCCTCACCCCTCCACTTT. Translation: CASSEREFPSPLHF.

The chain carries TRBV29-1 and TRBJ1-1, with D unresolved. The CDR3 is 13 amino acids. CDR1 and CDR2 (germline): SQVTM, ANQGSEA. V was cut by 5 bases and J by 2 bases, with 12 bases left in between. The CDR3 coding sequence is TGCAGCGTTTACAAAACAGTAAACACTGAAGCTTTCTTT. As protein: CSVYKTVNTEAFF.

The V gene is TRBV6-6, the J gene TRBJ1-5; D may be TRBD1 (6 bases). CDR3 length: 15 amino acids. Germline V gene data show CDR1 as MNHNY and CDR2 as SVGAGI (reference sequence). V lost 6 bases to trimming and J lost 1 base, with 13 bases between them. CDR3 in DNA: TGTGCCAGCAGCCCCGGGACATCCAGCAATCAGCCCCAGCATTTT. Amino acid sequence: CASSPGTSSNQPQHF.

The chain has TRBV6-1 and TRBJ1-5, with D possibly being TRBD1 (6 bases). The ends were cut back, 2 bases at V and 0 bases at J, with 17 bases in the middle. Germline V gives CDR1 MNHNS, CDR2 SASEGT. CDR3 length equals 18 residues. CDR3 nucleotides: TGTGCCAGCAGTGAAACCCTTGGGACACTACTTAGCAATCAGCCCCAGCATTTT. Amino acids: CASSETLGTLLSNQPQHF.

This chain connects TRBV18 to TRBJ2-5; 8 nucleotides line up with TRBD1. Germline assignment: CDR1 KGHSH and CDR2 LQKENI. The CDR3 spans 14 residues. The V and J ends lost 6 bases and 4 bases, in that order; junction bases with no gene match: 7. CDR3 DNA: TGTGCCAGCTCCCCTGGGCAGGGGGCAGAGACCCAGTACTTC. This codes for CASSPGQGAETQYF.

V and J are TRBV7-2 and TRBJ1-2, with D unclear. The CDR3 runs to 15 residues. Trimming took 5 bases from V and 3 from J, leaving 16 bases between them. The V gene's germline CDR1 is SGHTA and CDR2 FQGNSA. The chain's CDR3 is CASSPWQALHYGYTF. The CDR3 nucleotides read TGTGCCAGCAGCCCCTGGCAGGCCCTTCACTATGGCTACACCTTC. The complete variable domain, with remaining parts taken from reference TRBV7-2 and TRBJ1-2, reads GAGVSQSPSNKVTEKGKDVELRCDPISGHTALYWYRQSLGQGLEFLIYFQGNSAPDKSGLPSDRFSAERTGGSVSTLTIQRTQQEDSAVYLCASSPWQALHYGYTFGSGTRLTVV.

CDR3 loop: CAISKTEGTSGGYQETQYF. DNA of the CDR3: TGTGCCATCAGCAAGACGGAGGGGACTAGCGGGGGGTACCAAGAGACCCAGTACTTC. The V gene is TRBV10-3, the J gene TRBJ2-5; 15 bases map to TRBD2. Germline lookup yields CDR1 ENHRY and CDR2 SYGVKD. Trimming took 6 bases from V and 0 from J; bases not matched to a gene: 11. The CDR3 covers 19 residues.

The DNA of the CDR3 is TGTGCCAGCAGGAGACAGGGTTCGTATACTGAAGCTTTCTTT. This gives the protein CASRRQGSYTEAFF. The J gene is TRBJ1-1, the V gene TRBV11-3; 7 bases map to TRBD1. Germline-derived CDR1 and CDR2 are SGHNT and YENEEA. Germline trimming cut 6 bases from V and 5 bases from J; bases unmatched to any gene: 9. CDR3 length: 14 amino acids.